A single sample gave rise to the 14 T cell receptor beta chains below, sequenced in a study of CD8+ T cells in alopecia areata. RNA extraction and reverse transcription yielded cDNA as sequencing template. Some clones are missing from TCRdb's copy, which holds only in-frame ones; the method was immunoSEQ multiplex PCR. In total the sample includes under 3,500 clones, none of them seen once. The sequenced sample was lesional skin. The receptor set was obtained from a C3H/HeJ mouse with alopecia areata. The mice in this strain carry MHC haplotype H2-k.

In this sample, this clone turned up many times. Germline and genes here are mouse. Read sequence stops 4 residues before the CDR3 end, and the germline J gene provides the missing end. The chain is built from TRBV16 and TRBJ2-7; 8 nucleotides match TRBD1. V shed 3 bases, J shed 0 bases, and the junction held 1 base outside the gene matches. The germline CDR1 and CDR2 sequences are SGHSA and FRNQAP. The CDR3 spans 14 residues. The CDR3 here is CASSFTGGSYEQYF. Incomplete CDR3 DNA: TGTGCAAGCAGCTTTACAGGGGGCTCCTAT.

This clone was found a few times. The listed TCRdb protein conflicts with the DNA translation at residue 13, and the protein shown is translated directly from the DNA. The gene names here belong to mouse. CDR3 region: CASSPRDRASGNTLYF. CDR3 DNA, as far as it was read: TGTGCCAGCAGTCCCCGGGACAGGGCTTCTGGAAATACG. The chain links TRBV13-3 to TRBJ1-3, with 9 bases aligning to TRBD1. Sequencing ends 3 residues short of the CDR3 end; the germline J gene provides the rest. With 4 bases clipped from V and 0 bases from J, the junction kept 5 bases outside the gene matches. In germline, CDR1 is NNHDY, CDR2 SYVADS. This CDR3 is built from 16 residues.

The sample holds many counts of this clone. Gene names refer to mouse genes. The CDR3 extends 4 residues past the end of the read, so its final part is completed from the germline J gene. The chain uses TRBV13-3 and TRBJ2-4, with D perhaps TRBD2 (7 bases). The CDR3 runs to 15 residues. Trimming left V 4 bases short and J 0 bases short, with 12 bases between. Germline V gene data show CDR1 as NNHDY and CDR2 as SYVADS. The CDR3 is CASSLGDTSQNTLYF. Partial CDR3 DNA: TGTGCCAGCAGTCTGGGGGACACTAGTCAAAAC.

This clone was detected a few times. A single base separates this from a much larger clone, so it may be a read error. Germline and genes here are mouse. The CDR3 end is not reached by the read, which stops 4 residues before it; the germline J gene fills it in. The V call is TRBV12-2, the J call TRBJ1-2, with 9 bases lining up with TRBD1. The CDR3 consists of 12 residues. Germline CDR1 is SGHLS and CDR2 is HYDKME. The covered CDR3 bases are TGTGCCAGCACCCGGACAGGGGTC. Translation: CASTRTGV. The whole CDR3 protein reads CASTRTGVDYTF.

This clone was seen repeatedly, ten times or more. Gene names are the mouse ones. The DNA ends 4 residues before the CDR3 does, and the rest of the CDR3 is filled in from the germline J gene. The V call is TRBV4, the J call TRBJ1-4; a possible D gene is TRBD1 (5 bases). This CDR3 is 14 amino acids long. V was pared by 4 bases and J by 2 bases, with 8 bases between. Germline V gives CDR1 LGHDT, CDR2 YNNKQL (reference sequence). The CDR3 protein is CASSSDRSNERLFF. CDR3 DNA, as far as it was read: TGTGCCAGCAGCTCTGACAGATCCAACGAA.

This clone has a count of ten or more. All gene names here are mouse names. The CDR3 goes on 4 residues after the read ends, and that part is filled in from the germline J gene. The V and J genes are TRBV13-2 and TRBJ2-5, with D possibly TRBD1 on 6 matching bases. V was trimmed by 0 bases and J by 0 bases, leaving 8 bases between them. CDR3 length: 15 residues. The germline V gene encodes CDR1 NNHNN and CDR2 SYGAGS (reference sequence). The CDR3 reads CASGDAGDNQDTQYF. The covered CDR3 bases are TGTGCCAGCGGTGATGCAGGGGATAACCAAGAC.

In its sample, this clone was seen many times. The TCRdb protein and the DNA translation do not line up at residue 15; the protein shown here was made by translating the DNA. Mouse gene names apply. The CDR3 goes on 3 residues after the read ends, and that part is filled in from the germline J gene. This chain links TRBV13-2 with TRBJ1-6; TRBD1 aligns across 11 bases. TRBJ1-6 is marked as an open reading frame, function uncertain. The V gene end was trimmed by 7 bases and the J gene end by 0 bases; junction bases not matched to a gene: 9. This CDR3 has 18 residues. In germline, CDR1 is NNHNN, CDR2 SYGAGS (reference sequence). The CDR3 DNA, read in part, is TGTGCCAGCAGTATGGGGGACAGGGGGAATTCCTATAATTCGCCC. This codes for CASSMGDRGNSYNSP. The whole CDR3 protein is CASSMGDRGNSYNSPLYF.

This clone has more than one count but fewer than ten. The protein recorded in TCRdb does not match the translated DNA at residue 13; the protein presented here comes from translating the DNA. Genes and germline are mouse. With the read ending 3 residues before the CDR3 end, the germline J gene is used to fill in that end. This chain links TRBV14 with TRBJ1-3, with 9 bases matching TRBD1. Germline assignment: CDR1 SGHDT and CDR2 FRDEAV. This CDR3 is 16 amino acids long. V shed 4 bases, J shed 0 bases, and the junction held 5 bases outside the gene matches. Partial CDR3 DNA: TGTGCCAGCAGTCCCCGGGACAGGGCTTCTGGAAATACG. This codes for CASSPRDRASGNT. The full CDR3 protein is CASSPRDRASGNTLYF.

This clone showed up many times. Any gene name here is a mouse gene name. Read data end 4 residues before the CDR3 end; the end is taken from the germline J gene. The J gene is TRBJ2-1, the V gene TRBV5, with D possibly being TRBD1 (6 bases). V was clipped by 0 bases and J by 0 bases, with 9 bases between them. The CDR3 loop spans 16 amino acids. Per the germline V gene, CDR1 is LGHNA and CDR2 is YNLKQL (reference sequence). The CDR3 protein is CASSQDRDINYAEQFF. The sequenced part of the CDR3 DNA is TGTGCCAGCAGCCAAGATAGGGACATTAACTATGCT.

This clone has at least ten counts. Any gene name here is a mouse gene name. The read falls 4 residues short of the CDR3 end, and the missing part is taken from the germline J gene. This chain connects TRBV3 to TRBJ1-2, with D maybe TRBD1 (6 bases). The CDR3 has 15 residues. Trimming removed 1 base from V and 3 bases from J, with 12 bases in between. CDR1 is SNHLY and CDR2 is FYNGKV in the germline V gene (reference sequence). The CDR3 bases that were read are TGTGCCAGCAGCTTAGACGGGGGGGCGGACTCC. This gives the protein CASSLDGGADS. The full-length CDR3 reads as CASSLDGGADSDYTF. The full variable domain, completed using reference TRBV3 and TRBJ1-2, is GPKVLQIPSHQIIDMGQMVTLNCDPVSNHLYFYWYKQILGQQMEFLVNFYNGKVMEKSKLFKDQFSVERPDGSYFTLKIQPTALEDSAVYFCASSLDGGADSDYTFGSGTRLLVI.

This clone was counted ten times or more. The gene symbols are mouse symbols. The read ends 4 residues early relative to the CDR3; the germline J gene fills the gap. The chain links TRBV13-2 to TRBJ2-2; 9 bases map to TRBD1. In germline, CDR1 is NNHNN, CDR2 SYGAGS (reference sequence). V was pared by 10 bases and J by 5 bases, with 0 bases of the junction left unmatched. The length of the CDR3 is 11 residues. The DNA read from the CDR3 is TGTGCCGGACAGGGGACCGGG. Its translation is CAGQGTG. The entire CDR3 reads CAGQGTGQLYF.

The table lists this clone with a few counts. This may be a read error, as it is one base from a much larger clone. Gene names and germline match the mouse. The part of the CDR3 DNA that was read is TGTGCCAGCAGCCAACAA. Translated: CASSQQ. The entire CDR3 protein is CASSQQEVFF. V and J are TRBV16 and TRBJ1-1; D unclear. Read data end 4 residues before the CDR3 end; the end is taken from the germline J gene. Germline lookup yields CDR1 SGHSA and CDR2 FRNQAP. This CDR3 has 10 amino acids.

This clone was seen only a few times. TCRdb's protein and the DNA translation differ at residue 15; the protein here comes from the DNA. Any gene name here is a mouse gene name. The CDR3 end falls 3 residues outside the read, so it is completed with the germline J gene. The rearrangement joins TRBV12-2 to TRBJ1-6, with 9 bases fitting TRBD1. Being an ORF, TRBJ1-6 has a function that is uncertain. CDR3 size: 18 residues. Trimming cost V 6 bases and J 0 bases; bases outside gene matches: 11. CDR1 SGHLS and CDR2 HYDKME come from the germline V gene. Partial CDR3 DNA: TGTGCCAGCGGTGATGCGGACAGGGGCACTTCCTATAATTCGCCC. This codes for CASGDADRGTSYNSP. The full CDR3 protein reads CASGDADRGTSYNSPLYF.

This clone was found many times. Genes and germline come from the mouse. The sequenced CDR3 bases are TGCACCTGCAGTGCACAGGGGCGAAACCAAGAC. It specifies CTCSAQGRNQD. The CDR3 as a whole reads CTCSAQGRNQDTQYF. The rearrangement uses TRBV1 and TRBJ2-5; tentatively, D is TRBD1 (6 bases). The read halts 4 residues ahead of the CDR3 end, with the missing end drawn from the germline J gene. The germline V and J ends were trimmed by 2 bases and 0 bases, with 9 bases remaining between them. Germline assignment: CDR1 NSQYPW and CDR2 LRSPGD (reference sequence). There are 15 residues in the CDR3.